This TCR beta chain is from a study of glioma-infiltrating T cells after dendritic cell vaccination. Specified time point: after dendritic cell vaccination, including at tumor progression/relapse. All glioblastoma patients lacked an isocitrate dehydrogenase mutation. The repertoire was sequenced with immunoSEQ multiplex PCR; TCRdb's copy has only in-frame clones and lacks some. The table includes under 30,000 clones, roughly 89% detected once. The CDR3 consists of 13 residues. The germline V gene has CDR1 SGHNT and CDR2 YENEEA. With 3 bases removed from V and 7 bases from J, the gap between germline ends came to 10 bases.

Source: blood, taken after dendritic cell vaccination. The chain combines TRBV11-3 with TRBJ2-1, with D possibly being TRBD1 (5 bases). The sequence was collected from a human donor with glioblastoma. The CDR3 spells CASSFARANEQFF. In DNA, the CDR3 is TGTGCCAGCAGCTTTGCCAGGGCAAATGAGCAGTTCTTC. Full variable domain (missing parts from reference TRBV11-3 and TRBJ2-1): EAGVVQSPRYKIIEKKQPVAFWCNPISGHNTLYWYLQNLGQGPELLIRYENEEAVDDSQLPKDRFSAERLKGVDSTLKIQPAELGDSAVYLCASSFARANEQFFGPGTRLTVL.